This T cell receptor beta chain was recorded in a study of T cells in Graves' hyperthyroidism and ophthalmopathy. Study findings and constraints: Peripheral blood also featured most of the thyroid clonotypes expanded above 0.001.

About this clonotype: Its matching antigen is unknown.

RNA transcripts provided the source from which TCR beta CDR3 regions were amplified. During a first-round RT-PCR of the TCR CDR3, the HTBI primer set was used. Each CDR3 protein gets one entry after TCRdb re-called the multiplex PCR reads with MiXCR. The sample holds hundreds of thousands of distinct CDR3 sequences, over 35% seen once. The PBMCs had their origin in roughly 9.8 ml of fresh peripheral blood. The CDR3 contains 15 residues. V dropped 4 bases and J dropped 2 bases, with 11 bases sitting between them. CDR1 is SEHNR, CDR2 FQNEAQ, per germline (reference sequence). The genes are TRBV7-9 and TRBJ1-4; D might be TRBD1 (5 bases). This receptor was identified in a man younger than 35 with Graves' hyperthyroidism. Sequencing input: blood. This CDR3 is CASSSGRGTNEKLFF. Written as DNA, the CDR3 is TGTGCCAGCAGCTCGGGGCGGGGGACTAATGAAAAACTGTTTTTT.